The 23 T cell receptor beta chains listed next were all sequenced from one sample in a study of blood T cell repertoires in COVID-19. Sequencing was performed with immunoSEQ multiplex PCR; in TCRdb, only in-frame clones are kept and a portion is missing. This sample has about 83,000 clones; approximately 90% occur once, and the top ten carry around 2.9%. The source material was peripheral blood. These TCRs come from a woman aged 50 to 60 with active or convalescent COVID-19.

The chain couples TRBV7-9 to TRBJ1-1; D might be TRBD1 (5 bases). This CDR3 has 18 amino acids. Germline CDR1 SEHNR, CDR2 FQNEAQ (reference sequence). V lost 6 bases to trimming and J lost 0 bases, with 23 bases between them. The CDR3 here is CASRDHAGPTEMNTEAFF. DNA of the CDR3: TGTGCCAGCAGGGATCACGCAGGGCCCACAGAGATGAACACTGAAGCTTTCTTT.

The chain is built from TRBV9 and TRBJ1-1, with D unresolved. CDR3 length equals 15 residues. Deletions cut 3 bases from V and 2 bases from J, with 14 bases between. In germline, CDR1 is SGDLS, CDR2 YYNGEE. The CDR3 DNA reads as TGTGCCAGCAGCGAGGGCTTGGGGAGAAACACTGAAGCTTTCTTT. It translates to CASSEGLGRNTEAFF.

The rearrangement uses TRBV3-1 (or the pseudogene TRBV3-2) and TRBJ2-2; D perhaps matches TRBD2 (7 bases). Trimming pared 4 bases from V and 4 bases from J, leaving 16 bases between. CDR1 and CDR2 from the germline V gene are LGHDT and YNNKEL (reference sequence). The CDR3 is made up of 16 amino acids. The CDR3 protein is CASSPTGRGSTGELFF. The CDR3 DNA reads TGTGCCAGCAGCCCAACAGGGAGGGGGAGCACCGGGGAGCTGTTTTTT.

DNA of the CDR3: TGTGCCTGGAGTCCGTCCCTAAATCAGCCCCAGCATTTT. This translates into CAWSPSLNQPQHF. The rearrangement links TRBV30 to TRBJ1-5, with D unresolved. The CDR3 has 13 amino acids. Germline CDR1 and CDR2: GTSNPN and SVGIG (reference sequence). V was pared by 2 bases and J by 4 bases, with 9 bases between.

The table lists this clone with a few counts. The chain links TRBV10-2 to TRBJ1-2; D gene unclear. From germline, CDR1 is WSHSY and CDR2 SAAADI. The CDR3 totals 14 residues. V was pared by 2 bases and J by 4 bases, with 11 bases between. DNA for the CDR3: TGCGCCAGCAGTGAGGTGGTTCTGAGCTATGGCTACACCTTC. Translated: CASSEVVLSYGYTF.

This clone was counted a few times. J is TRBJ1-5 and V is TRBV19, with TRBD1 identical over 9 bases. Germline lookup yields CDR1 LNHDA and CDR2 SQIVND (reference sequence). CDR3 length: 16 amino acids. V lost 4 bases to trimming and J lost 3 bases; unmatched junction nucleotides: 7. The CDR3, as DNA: TGTGCCAGTAGTACCCCGGACAGGGGAAACAATCAGCCCCAGCATTTT. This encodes CASSTPDRGNNQPQHF.

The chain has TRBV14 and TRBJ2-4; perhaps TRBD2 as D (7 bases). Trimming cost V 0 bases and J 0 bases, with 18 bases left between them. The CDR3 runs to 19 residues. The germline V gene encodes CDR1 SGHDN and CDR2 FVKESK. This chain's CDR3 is CASSQDASGGPLAKNIQYF. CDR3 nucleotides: TGTGCCAGCAGCCAAGATGCTTCGGGGGGCCCGCTAGCCAAAAACATTCAGTACTTC.

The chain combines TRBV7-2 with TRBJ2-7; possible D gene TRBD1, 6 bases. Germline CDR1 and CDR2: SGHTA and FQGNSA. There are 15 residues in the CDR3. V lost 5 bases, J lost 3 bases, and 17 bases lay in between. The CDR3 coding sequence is TGTGCCAGCAGCATAGTCGTGACAGGAATCTACGAGCAGTACTTC. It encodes CASSIVVTGIYEQYF. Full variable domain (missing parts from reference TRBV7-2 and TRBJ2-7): GAGVSQSPSNKVTEKGKDVELRCDPISGHTALYWYRQSLGQGLEFLIYFQGNSAPDKSGLPSDRFSAERTGGSVSTLTIQRTQQEDSAVYLCASSIVVTGIYEQYFGPGTRLTVT.

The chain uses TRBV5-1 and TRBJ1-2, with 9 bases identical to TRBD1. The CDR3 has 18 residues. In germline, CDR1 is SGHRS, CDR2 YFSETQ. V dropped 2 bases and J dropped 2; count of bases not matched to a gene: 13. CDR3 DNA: TGCGCCAGCAGCTTCGGGCAACAGGGGGCCAGTTTAAACTATGGCTACACCTTC. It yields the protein CASSFGQQGASLNYGYTF.

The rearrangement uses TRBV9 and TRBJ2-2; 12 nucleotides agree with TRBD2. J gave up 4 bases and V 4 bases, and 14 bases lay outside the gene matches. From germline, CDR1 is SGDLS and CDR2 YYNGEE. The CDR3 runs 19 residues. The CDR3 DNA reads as TGTGCCAGCAGCCTACGACTAGCGGGGGAACGTAGGGCCACCGGGGAGCTGTTTTTT. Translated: CASSLRLAGERRATGELFF.

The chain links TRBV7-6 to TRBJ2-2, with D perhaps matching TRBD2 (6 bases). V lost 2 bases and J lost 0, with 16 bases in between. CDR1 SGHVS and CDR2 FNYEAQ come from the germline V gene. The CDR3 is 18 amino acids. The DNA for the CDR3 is TGTGCCAGCAGCTTAAGGGACGTTAGCGGTACGAACACCGGGGAGCTGTTTTTT. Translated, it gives CASSLRDVSGTNTGELFF.

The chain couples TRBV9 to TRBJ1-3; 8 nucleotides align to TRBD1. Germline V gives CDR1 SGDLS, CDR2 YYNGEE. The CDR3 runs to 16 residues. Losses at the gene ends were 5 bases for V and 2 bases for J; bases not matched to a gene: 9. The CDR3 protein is CASSSLQTGAGNTIYF. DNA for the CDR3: TGTGCCAGCAGTAGCCTACAGACAGGGGCTGGAAACACCATATATTTT.

Here the CDR3 reads CASSLSSRASGGNEQFF. In DNA form, the CDR3 reads TGTGCCAGCAGCTTATCGTCTCGGGCTAGCGGGGGGAATGAGCAGTTCTTC. The chain is built from TRBV7-2 and TRBJ2-1; 11 positions match TRBD2. CDR3 size: 17 residues. Germline-derived CDR1 and CDR2 are SGHTA and FQGNSA. J gave up 7 bases and V 2 bases, and 10 bases lay outside the gene matches.

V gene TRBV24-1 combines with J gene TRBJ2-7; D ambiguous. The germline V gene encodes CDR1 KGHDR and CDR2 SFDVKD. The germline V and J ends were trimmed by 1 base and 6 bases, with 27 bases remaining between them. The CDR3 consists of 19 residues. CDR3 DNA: TGTGCCACCAGTGATTTTAGAACGGATGGTTCAGGTTTATACGGCGAGCAGTACTTC. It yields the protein CATSDFRTDGSGLYGEQYF.

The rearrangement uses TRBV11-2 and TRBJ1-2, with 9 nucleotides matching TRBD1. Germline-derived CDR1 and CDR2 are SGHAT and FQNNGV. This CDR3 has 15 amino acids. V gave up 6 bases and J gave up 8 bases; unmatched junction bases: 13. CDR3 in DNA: TGTGCCAGCAGGCCCAATACAGGGGGCGCTTGGGGCTACACCTTC. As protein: CASRPNTGGAWGYTF.

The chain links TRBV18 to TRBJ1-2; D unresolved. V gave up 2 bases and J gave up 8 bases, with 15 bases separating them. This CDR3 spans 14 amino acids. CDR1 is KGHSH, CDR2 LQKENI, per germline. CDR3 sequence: CASSPLGREHGYTF. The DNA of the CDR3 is TGTGCCAGCTCACCATTGGGCAGAGAGCACGGCTACACCTTC.

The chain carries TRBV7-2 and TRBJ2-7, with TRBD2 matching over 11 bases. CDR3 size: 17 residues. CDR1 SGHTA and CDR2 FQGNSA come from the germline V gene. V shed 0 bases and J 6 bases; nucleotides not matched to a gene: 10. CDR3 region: CASSLAPNSGGAFEQYF. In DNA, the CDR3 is TGTGCCAGCAGCTTAGCGCCGAATAGCGGGGGGGCCTTCGAGCAGTACTTC.

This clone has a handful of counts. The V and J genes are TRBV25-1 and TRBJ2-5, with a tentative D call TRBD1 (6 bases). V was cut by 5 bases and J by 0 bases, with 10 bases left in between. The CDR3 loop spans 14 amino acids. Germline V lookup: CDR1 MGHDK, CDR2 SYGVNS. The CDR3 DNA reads TGTGCCAGCAGTCTAACAGGGAACCAAGAGACCCAGTACTTC. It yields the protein CASSLTGNQETQYF.

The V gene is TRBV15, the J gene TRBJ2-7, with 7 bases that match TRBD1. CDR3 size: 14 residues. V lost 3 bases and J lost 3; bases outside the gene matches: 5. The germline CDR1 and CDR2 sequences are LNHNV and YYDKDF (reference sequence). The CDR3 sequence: CATSRLGTDYEQYF. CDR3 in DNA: TGTGCCACCAGCAGGCTTGGGACAGACTACGAGCAGTACTTC.

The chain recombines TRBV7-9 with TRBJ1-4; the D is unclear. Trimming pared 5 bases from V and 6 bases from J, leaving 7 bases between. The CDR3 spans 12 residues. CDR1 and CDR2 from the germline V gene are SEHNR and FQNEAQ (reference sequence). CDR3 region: CASSQEYEKLFF. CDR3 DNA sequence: TGTGCCAGCAGCCAAGAGTATGAAAAACTGTTTTTT.

CDR3 residues: CASRTSGAWRYGYTF. The CDR3 nucleotides are TGTGCCAGCAGGACTAGTGGAGCCTGGAGATATGGCTACACCTTC. The chain recombines TRBV6-6 with TRBJ1-2; D is uncertain. Germline values: CDR1 MNHNY, CDR2 SVGAGI (reference sequence). V was clipped by 6 bases and J by 5 bases, with 19 bases between them. The CDR3 is 15 residues long.

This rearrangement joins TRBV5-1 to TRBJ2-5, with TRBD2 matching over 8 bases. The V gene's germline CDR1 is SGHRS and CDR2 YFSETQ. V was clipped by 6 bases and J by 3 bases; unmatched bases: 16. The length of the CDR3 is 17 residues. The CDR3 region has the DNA TGCGCCAGCAACCCAAATCCCTGGAGTAGCGGGGAAGAGACCCAGTACTTC. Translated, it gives CASNPNPWSSGEETQYF.

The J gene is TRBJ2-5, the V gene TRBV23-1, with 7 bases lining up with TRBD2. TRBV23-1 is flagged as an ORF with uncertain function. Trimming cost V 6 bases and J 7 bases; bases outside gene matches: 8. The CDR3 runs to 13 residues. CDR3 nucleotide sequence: TGCGCCAGCAGCCAACTGGGCGGGGGGACCCAGTACTTC. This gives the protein CASSQLGGGTQYF.